Included here is one T cell receptor beta chain sequence, with context. Under the authors' procedure: It was from reference gene primer amplification that nucleated cell counts were estimated. Sequencing used immunoSEQ multiplex PCR; TCRdb keeps in-frame clones, though not all of them. V and J calls plus clone size are reproduced from that table; the DNA served to infer D and trimming. The data hold roughly 110,000 clones, with approximately 88% observed a single time. This entry comes from a study of blood T cell repertoires in COVID-19. Study details: Acute-phase and convalescent COVID-19 samples originated in the United States, Italy and Spain.

The CDR3 sequence is 12 residues long. With 5 bases removed from V and 4 bases from J, the gap between germline ends came to 8 bases. The germline V gene encodes CDR1 MDHEN and CDR2 SYDVKM. This sequence joins TRBV28 and TRBJ1-2; D remains ambiguous. What was sequenced was peripheral blood. The TCR sequence derives from a woman in her 70s with acute or convalescent COVID-19. CDR3 sequence (DNA): TGTGCCAGCAGTCCGTCGTTCTATGGCTACACCTTC. Encoded protein: CASSPSFYGYTF.